One and the same sample provided the 28 T cell receptor beta chains below, sequenced in a study of T cell responses to AZD1222 COVID-19 vaccine. The assay was immunoSEQ multiplex PCR, and TCRdb's table has in-frame clones only and misses some. The table lists around 140,000 clones, roughly nine tenths of them singletons, with 1.5% to 2% in the top ten. Sequencing used peripheral blood, obtained on day 0 of AZD1222 vaccination. These receptors came from an adult in good health.

This sequence joins TRBV21-1 and TRBJ1-4; the table's D call, TRBD1, has no DNA check behind it. TRBV21-1 is reported as a pseudogene. CDR3 length equals 15 residues. In DNA form, the CDR3 reads TGTGCCACCCCCCTCCAGCAGGGCCCTAATGAAAAACTGTTTTTT. It is translated as CATPLQQGPNEKLFF.

CDR3 loop: CASSLQGYGYTF. CDR3 coding DNA: TGTGCCAGCAGCCTACAGGGCTATGGCTACACCTTC. The chain recombines TRBV28 with TRBJ1-2; weak D call: TRBD1 (6 bases). CDR1 MDHEN and CDR2 SYDVKM come from the germline V gene. CDR3 length: 12 amino acids. Trimming took 6 bases from V and 4 from J, leaving 9 bases between them.

The rearrangement joins TRBV7-2 to TRBJ2-1, with 7 nucleotides matching TRBD2. In germline, CDR1 is SGHTA, CDR2 FQGNSA. The CDR3 loop spans 16 amino acids. V lost 5 bases and J lost 6; bases outside the gene matches: 13. The CDR3 DNA sequence: TGTGCCAGCAGCCCCCAGGGCGGGAGCCTCCCCAATGAGCAGTTCTTC. Protein: CASSPQGGSLPNEQFF.

The chain combines TRBV12-5 with TRBJ1-1; 9 nucleotides agree with TRBD1. The CDR3 sequence is 13 residues long. The germline CDR1 and CDR2 sequences are LGHNT and FRNRAP. V was clipped by 5 bases and J by 9 bases; unmatched bases: 7. In DNA, the CDR3 is TGTGCTAGTGGTCGGGACAGGGCCACGAAAGCTTTCTTT. As protein: CASGRDRATKAFF.

The V and J genes are TRBV27 and TRBJ2-7; 9 nucleotides align to TRBD1. This CDR3 region has 14 residues. The germline V gene has CDR1 MNHEY and CDR2 SMNVEV (reference sequence). The ends lost 3 bases at V and 2 bases at J; junction bases unmatched: 2. CDR3 bases: TGTGCCAGCAGTTTGGGGGACAGGGCCTACGAGCAGTACTTC. Its translation: CASSLGDRAYEQYF.

Comments on this clone: One end of the junction is discordant with germline, which a read error may explain. The V call is TRBV7-3, the J call TRBJ2-3, with 12 bases that match TRBD2. Germline V gene data show CDR1 as SGHTA and CDR2 as FQGTGA. This CDR3 has 18 amino acids. The CDR3 sequence: CASSLRALAGGPGDTQYF. The CDR3 DNA sequence: TGTGCCAGCAGTTTAAGGGCCCTAGCGGGGGGGCCCGGAGATACGCAGTATTTT.

This clone was recorded only once. The chain joins TRBV12-5 to TRBJ1-3; no firm D call. The germline V and J ends were trimmed by 1 base and 3 bases, with 1 base remaining between them. The germline CDR1 and CDR2 sequences are LGHNT and FRNRAP. The CDR3 runs 12 residues. The CDR3 DNA reads TGTGCTAGTGGTTTGGGTGGAAACACCATATATTTT. Its protein is CASGLGGNTIYF.

The table lists this clone with a count of one. The chain carries TRBV6-4 and TRBJ2-2, with D hard to call. Trimming took 3 bases from V and 2 from J, leaving 4 bases between them. Germline assignment: CDR1 MRHNA and CDR2 SNTAGT. This CDR3 spans 13 amino acids. CDR3 residues: CASSESNTGELFF. The CDR3 bases are TGTGCCAGCAGTGAATCCAACACCGGGGAGCTGTTTTTT.

The chain joins TRBV6-5 to TRBJ1-2; D not resolved. This CDR3 is built from 13 residues. V was cut by 2 bases and J by 0 bases, with 4 bases left in between. CDR1 and CDR2 (germline): MNHEY, SVGAGI. The CDR3 nucleotides read TGTGCCAGCAGTTACAGGTCTAACTATGGCTACACCTTC. Encoded protein: CASSYRSNYGYTF.

The chain carries TRBV5-6 and TRBJ1-6; D is unresolved. Trimming removed 6 bases at V and 6 bases at J, with 13 bases between. The CDR3 covers 14 residues. Germline V lookup: CDR1 SGHDT, CDR2 YYEEEE. CDR3 sequence reads: CASTPRISNSPLHF. The CDR3 DNA follows: TGTGCCAGCACCCCCAGAATTTCTAATTCACCCCTCCACTTT.

This chain links TRBV7-9 with TRBJ2-2; 10 nucleotides match TRBD1. The CDR3 loop spans 17 amino acids. The germline CDR1 and CDR2 sequences are SEHNR and FQNEAQ (reference sequence). The J segment lost 4 bases and the V segment lost 4 bases, leaving 9 bases of the junction unmatched. CDR3 in amino acids: CASSSQGQGGSTGELFF. The CDR3 coding sequence is TGTGCCAGCAGCTCCCAAGGACAGGGGGGAAGCACCGGGGAGCTGTTTTTT.

This rearrangement joins TRBV5-1 to TRBJ1-1; perhaps TRBD1 as D (5 bases). CDR3 size: 14 residues. Germline V gene sequence: CDR1 SGHRS, CDR2 YFSETQ. Trimming pared 0 bases from V and 3 bases from J, leaving 9 bases between. The CDR3, as DNA: TGCGCCAGCAGCTTGGGGGGCAAAGACACTGAAGCTTTCTTT. This gives the protein CASSLGGKDTEAFF.

The chain employs TRBV24-1 and TRBJ2-7; 8 bases map to TRBD1. CDR1 and CDR2 from the germline V gene are KGHDR and SFDVKD. The CDR3 contains 16 residues. With V trimmed by 2 bases and J by 1 base, 6 bases remained unmatched. The CDR3 sequence: CATSDYGRTGSYEQYF. CDR3 DNA sequence: TGTGCCACCAGTGATTATGGTCGGACAGGGTCCTACGAGCAGTACTTC.

This clone was seen just once. V is TRBV19 and J is TRBJ2-7, with 12 bases that match TRBD1. Germline values: CDR1 LNHDA, CDR2 SQIVND (reference sequence). Trimming took 4 bases from V and 5 from J; bases not matched to a gene: 3. The CDR3 loop spans 14 amino acids. CDR3 nucleotides: TGTGCCAGTAGTAGGGGACAGGGGGCAAACGAGCAGTACTTC. Translated, it gives CASSRGQGANEQYF.

The chain joins TRBV24-1 to TRBJ2-3; 11 bases agree with TRBD2. After removal of 3 bases from V and 6 bases from J, the junction contained 7 bases not matched to a gene. The V gene's germline CDR1 is KGHDR and CDR2 SFDVKD. The CDR3 is 16 amino acids. The CDR3 reads CATSDPVAGGPDTQYF. CDR3 nucleotide sequence: TGTGCCACCAGTGATCCGGTAGCGGGGGGGCCGGATACGCAGTATTTT.

The V call is TRBV19, the J call TRBJ2-1; TRBD2 matches 7 bases. The CDR3 is made up of 15 amino acids. Looked up from germline, CDR1 is LNHDA and CDR2 is SQIVND (reference sequence). V shed 3 bases, J shed 7 bases, and the junction held 9 bases outside the gene matches. The CDR3 DNA is TGTGCCAGTAGTATCGGACTAGGGTTTGGGAATGAGCAGTTCTTC. Its translation: CASSIGLGFGNEQFF.

The V and J genes are TRBV27 and TRBJ1-2; weak D call: TRBD1 (5 bases). The CDR3 spans 12 residues. Germline V CDR1 and CDR2: MNHEY, SMNVEV (reference sequence). Trimming stripped 7 bases from V and 4 bases from J, with 10 bases between. The CDR3 sequence is CASTRASYGYTF. The CDR3 DNA reads as TGTGCCAGCACCAGGGCCAGCTATGGCTACACCTTC.

The chain uses TRBV6-2 or TRBV6-3 and TRBJ2-3; no clear D gene. V lost 0 bases to trimming and J lost 4 bases, with 8 bases between them. In germline, CDR1 is MNHEY, CDR2 SVGEGT. This CDR3 has 14 amino acids. The CDR3 spells CASSYSPESDTQYF. CDR3 DNA: TGTGCCAGCAGTTACTCCCCTGAATCAGATACGCAGTATTTT.

The CDR3, as DNA: TGCGCCAGCATCCCCCCCGGGGACGGGAGGGCCGTGTACGAGCAGTACTTC. Amino acids: CASIPPGDGRAVYEQYF. V and J are TRBV10-1 and TRBJ2-7; 8 bases match TRBD2. This CDR3 has 17 residues. The V segment lost 7 bases and the J segment 4 bases; nucleotides outside the gene matches: 18. Germline V gene data show CDR1 as WNHNN and CDR2 as SYGVQD (reference sequence).

The rearrangement links TRBV15 to TRBJ1-2; 9 bases are shared with TRBD1. Germline loops: CDR1 LNHNV, CDR2 YYDKDF (reference sequence). The J segment lost 3 bases and the V segment lost 4 bases, leaving 18 bases of the junction unmatched. The CDR3 runs to 19 residues. The CDR3 nucleotides read TGTGCCACCAGCATTTTTCCCGCGGGACAGGGAACGTCCGACTATGGCTACACCTTC. Its protein is CATSIFPAGQGTSDYGYTF.

The rearrangement links TRBV27 to TRBJ1-5; 10 bases map to TRBD1. The germline gives CDR1 MNHEY, CDR2 SMNVEV (reference sequence). This CDR3 region has 13 residues. The V segment lost 11 bases and the J segment 4 bases; nucleotides outside the gene matches: 5. The CDR3 DNA follows: TGTGCCTCAGGGACAGGGGTTAATCAGCCCCAGCATTTT. Its protein product is CASGTGVNQPQHF.

V gene TRBV6-5 combines with J gene TRBJ1-2; D perhaps matches TRBD1 (6 bases). The V and J ends lost 6 bases and 2 bases respectively, with 16 bases between them. Germline V gene lookup returns CDR1 MNHEY and CDR2 SVGAGI. CDR3 size: 15 residues. The CDR3, as DNA: TGTGCCAGCAGCTCCTCAAAACAGGGAAACTATGGCTACACCTTC. This encodes CASSSSKQGNYGYTF.

This chain joins TRBV4-2 and TRBJ1-2, with 8 bases lining up with TRBD1. V shed 4 bases, J shed 8 bases, and the junction held 12 bases outside the gene matches. The germline CDR1 and CDR2 sequences are LGHNA and YNFKEQ. CDR3 length equals 15 residues. The CDR3 DNA sequence: TGTGCCAGCAGCCTTCCGGGACAGGTGGCGGGAGGCTACACCTTC. Translation: CASSLPGQVAGGYTF.

The chain employs TRBV4-3 and TRBJ1-2; TRBD1 is a possible D gene (6 bases). The CDR3 has 15 amino acids. V was pared by 0 bases and J by 6 bases, with 14 bases between. Germline-derived CDR1 and CDR2 are LGHNA and YSLEER. CDR3 coding DNA: TGCGCCAGCAGCCAAGATCTGGCCAGGGGCGATGGCTACACCTTC. Its translation: CASSQDLARGDGYTF.

This chain links TRBV6-5 with TRBJ1-5; D remains unclear. The CDR3 runs 15 residues. Deletions cut 6 bases from V and 0 bases from J, with 12 bases between. Germline V lookup: CDR1 MNHEY, CDR2 SVGAGI. CDR3 sequence (DNA): TGTGCCAGCAGCCTGACCTACGATAGCAATCAGCCCCAGCATTTT. It specifies CASSLTYDSNQPQHF.

The chain combines TRBV7-8 with TRBJ2-3; the D is unclear. The CDR3 consists of 15 residues. CDR1 SGHVS and CDR2 FQNEAQ come from the germline V gene. Trimming left V 3 bases short and J 0 bases short, with 10 bases between. CDR3 bases: TGTGCCAGCAGCTTGTATAGGCGTAGCACAGATACGCAGTATTTT. It specifies CASSLYRRSTDTQYF.

The chain is built from TRBV5-4 and TRBJ1-5, with D perhaps matching TRBD1 (6 bases). The V gene lost 0 bases and the J gene lost 7 bases, with 11 bases spanning the gap. The CDR3 is 14 amino acids. Germline V gene data show CDR1 as SGHNT and CDR2 as YYREEE (reference sequence). CDR3 residues: CASSLGGAGQPQHF. As DNA, the CDR3 is TGTGCCAGCAGCTTGGGGGGGGCCGGGCAGCCCCAGCATTTT. Drawing the rest from reference TRBV5-4 and TRBJ1-5, the complete variable domain is ETGVTQSPTHLIKTRGQQVTLRCSSQSGHNTVSWYQQALGQGPQFIFQYYREEENGRGNFPPRFSGLQFPNYSSELNVNALELDDSALYLCASSLGGAGQPQHFGDGTRLSIL.

The gene calls are TRBV3-1 (or the pseudogene TRBV3-2) and TRBJ1-1; D is perhaps TRBD1 (5 bases). This CDR3 is built from 14 residues. CDR1 and CDR2 (germline): LGHDT, YNNKEL (reference sequence). The V gene lost 6 bases and the J gene lost 5 bases, with 16 bases spanning the gap. This chain's CDR3 is CASRGTSNGTEAFF. The DNA for the CDR3 is TGTGCCAGCAGGGGGACGTCCAACGGGACTGAAGCTTTCTTT.